This entry features one T cell receptor beta chain sequence. The sample belongs to a study of blood T cell repertoires in COVID-19. Profiled with immunoSEQ multiplex PCR; TCRdb holds only in-frame clones, not every one. This sample yields approximately 93,000 clones, of which over 80% are seen a single time; 1.1% belongs to the top ten. Germline CDR1 SGHNT, CDR2 YYREEE (reference sequence). The V gene end was trimmed by 4 bases and the J gene end by 6 bases; junction bases not matched to a gene: 9. This CDR3 contains 14 residues. The receptor was derived from a human donor in a cohort sampled during active COVID-19. The sequenced sample was peripheral blood. This sequence joins TRBV5-4 and TRBJ2-7; 8 positions agree with TRBD1. The CDR3 sequence: CASSLQGVQGEQYF. The CDR3 nucleotides are TGTGCCAGCAGCCTACAGGGGGTCCAGGGCGAGCAGTACTTC.